The clone carrying this T cell receptor beta chain was seen more than once but under ten times. These data belong to a study of T-cell reconstitution after alpha-beta-depleted transplantation in children. Preparing the TCRbeta library involved the use of unique molecular identifiers. TCRdb fed the PCR reads into MiXCR, producing one record per CDR3 protein. The table lists 440,000 or so distinct CDR3 sequences, 11% of them singletons. Germline V lookup: CDR1 MNHNS, CDR2 SASEGT. The V gene lost 6 bases and the J gene lost 1 base, with 12 bases spanning the gap. The CDR3 runs 14 residues. The sequence came from a human donor who donated a stem cell graft to a child with acute myeloid leukemia. Sequencing was performed on PBMCs from the stem cell graft donor, taken from the stem cell graft. The rearrangement links TRBV6-1 to TRBJ1-1; D gene ambiguous. The CDR3 coding sequence is TGTGCCAGCAGCCTTATTCGGGGGAACACTGAAGCTTTCTTT. It specifies CASSLIRGNTEAFF.